Given below is one T cell receptor (beta chain) in context. Its antigen is still unknown. Germline assignment: CDR1 MDHEN and CDR2 SYDVKM. This CDR3 spans 12 amino acids. Deletions cut 4 bases from V and 5 bases from J, with 5 bases between. Primers included in the PCR were 60 Vbeta and 13 Jbeta primers. Using immunoSEQ multiplex PCR, the repertoire was profiled, and TCRdb retains in-frame clones only, with some absent. The repertoire table contains 68,000 or so clones. This sample was taken from a study of cytomegalovirus exposure and HLA in healthy donors. Study results and limitations: There were reportedly fewer N-insertions in an Asian-associated ancestry cluster than the roughly 670-donor mean, in a later analysis.

Sequencing used PBMCs. The chain carries TRBV28 and TRBJ1-4, with D unresolved. The receptor comes from a female donor in good health and CMV-seropositive. The CDR3 reads CASSSQNEKLFF. The CDR3 bases are TGTGCCAGCAGTTCTCAGAATGAAAAACTGTTTTTT.